Listed below are T cell receptor beta chains from one sample, sequenced in a study of shared clonotypes between healthy human individuals. Generated by immunoSEQ multiplex PCR, the TCRdb table keeps only in-frame clones and is missing some. The sample shows more than 2 million clones, around 95% of them seen only once. Sequencing was done on a sample of naive CD4+ T cells sorted from blood. These receptors were taken from a young man in good health. CDR3s include the opening cysteine and the closing phenylalanine or tryptophan. D genes are given only for firm matches. Clone size is shown for a subset of rows, as once, few, many or a class of expanded clone.

V	J	size	D	CDR3	DNA
TRBV28	TRBJ1-2	NA	TRBD1	CASTSFRSGTGHGYTF	TGTGCCAGCACGAGCTTTAGGTCCGGGACAGGGCATGGCTACACCTTC
TRBV10-1	TRBJ1-2	once	TRBD1	CASSPGQGRYTF	TGCGCCAGCAGTCCGGGACAGGGCCGCTACACCTTC
TRBV19	TRBJ1-1	NA	TRBD1	CASRRTGGWDTEAFF	TGTGCCAGTAGGAGGACAGGGGGCTGGGACACTGAAGCTTTCTTT
TRBV11-2	TRBJ2-7	NA	TRBD2	CASSQERERVLYYEQYF	TGTGCCAGCAGCCAAGAGCGGGAGAGGGTGCTCTATTACGAGCAGTACTTC
TRBV18	TRBJ2-5	NA	NA	CASSPGSKETQYF	TGTGCCAGCTCACCAGGGAGCAAAGAGACCCAGTACTTC
TRBV5-8	TRBJ1-1	once	NA	CASSSPVGMNTEAFF	TGTGCCAGCAGCTCGCCGGTGGGCATGAACACTGAAGCTTTCTTT
TRBV2	TRBJ2-1	NA	NA	CASTQGSGRNNEQFF	TGTGCCAGTACACAGGGATCTGGGCGGAATAATGAGCAGTTCTTC
TRBV11-2	TRBJ2-2	NA	NA	CASSSQTGTNTGELFF	TGTGCCAGCAGCTCTCAAACCGGGACTAACACCGGGGAGCTGTTTTTT
TRBV7-9	TRBJ1-5	NA	NA	CASSSRQTNQPQHF	TGTGCCAGCAGCTCCAGACAGACAAATCAGCCCCAGCATTTT
TRBV18	TRBJ1-1	NA	NA	CASSPGTGNMNTEAFF	TGTGCCAGCTCACCGGGTACAGGGAATATGAACACTGAAGCTTTCTTT
TRBV5-1	TRBJ1-2	NA	TRBD1	CASSGAGTGKYGYTF	TGCGCCAGCAGCGGAGCCGGGACAGGGAAATATGGCTACACCTTC
TRBV5-6	TRBJ1-1	NA	NA	CASSLRGGNTEAFF	TGTGCCAGCAGCTTGCGGGGGGGCAACACTGAAGCTTTCTTT
TRBV10-1	TRBJ1-5	NA	TRBD1	CASSGGDRGGMQPQHF	TGCGCCAGCAGTGGGGGAGACAGGGGAGGCATGCAGCCCCAGCATTTT
TRBV6-6	TRBJ1-1	NA	NA	CASNIQQGTEAFF	TGTGCCAGCAACATCCAACAGGGCACTGAAGCTTTCTTT
TRBV2	TRBJ2-5	NA	TRBD2	CASRLAGETQYF	TGTGCCAGCCGACTAGCGGGAGAGACCCAGTACTTC
TRBV30	TRBJ2-3	NA	NA	CAWGGTAPTDTQYF	TGTGCCTGGGGGGGGACAGCCCCCACAGATACGCAGTATTTT
TRBV5-1	TRBJ2-3	NA	NA	CASSHGDNTDTQYF	TGCGCCAGCAGCCACGGGGATAACACAGATACGCAGTATTTT
TRBV21-1	TRBJ2-1	NA	NA	CASRLAGEFCAGNEQFF	TGTGCCAGCCGGCTAGCGGGAGAATTCTGTGCAGGCAATGAGCAGTTCTTC
TRBV6-5	TRBJ1-4	NA	TRBD1	CASSLKGQGSEKLFF	TGTGCCAGCAGCTTAAAGGGACAGGGTAGCGAAAAACTGTTTTTT
TRBV10-3	TRBJ1-4	NA	NA	CAISPGGQVEKLFF	TGTGCCATCAGTCCCGGGGGCCAGGTTGAAAAACTGTTTTTT
TRBV18	TRBJ1-2	once	NA	CASSPPGFRGYTF	TGTGCCAGCTCACCACCGGGCTTTAGGGGCTACACCTTC
TRBV6-1	TRBJ1-6	NA	NA	CASSEPSWGVNSPLHF	TGTGCCAGCAGTGAACCTTCATGGGGGGTTAATTCACCCCTCCACTTT
TRBV11-2	TRBJ2-7	NA	NA	CASSYSGSGGKYEQYF	TGTGCCAGCAGCTATAGTGGAAGCGGTGGAAAGTACGAGCAGTACTTC
TRBV6-5	TRBJ1-1	NA	TRBD1	CASSYSTRQGTEAFF	TGTGCCAGCAGTTACTCGACCCGACAGGGCACTGAAGCTTTCTTT
TRBV5-6	TRBJ2-7	NA	TRBD2	CASSLWPSGRAEQYF	TGTGCCAGCAGCTTGTGGCCTAGCGGGAGGGCAGAGCAGTACTTC
TRBV5-4	TRBJ1-2	NA	NA	CASSLSGVSNYGYTF	TGTGCCAGCAGCTTGTCTGGGGTCTCTAACTATGGCTACACCTTC
TRBV18	TRBJ2-3	NA	NA	CASSPGLATDTQYF	TGTGCCAGCTCACCGGGCCTAGCGACAGATACGCAGTATTTT
TRBV14	TRBJ2-5	NA	NA	CASSQWGRETQYF	TGTGCCAGCAGCCAATGGGGGCGAGAGACCCAGTACTTC
TRBV28	TRBJ2-3	NA	TRBD2	CASSLFKNGGISTDTQYF	TGTGCCAGCAGTTTATTCAAGAACGGGGGGATCAGCACAGATACGCAGTATTTT
TRBV19	TRBJ1-5	NA	TRBD1	CASSKNPGQGRNQPQHF	TGTGCCAGTAGTAAAAACCCCGGACAGGGCCGAAATCAGCCCCAGCATTTT
TRBV4-1	TRBJ2-7	NA	NA	CASSQDLGYEQYF	TGCGCCAGCAGCCAAGATCTTGGGTACGAGCAGTACTTC